The 3 T cell receptor beta chains below were found in one sample sequenced in a study of cytomegalovirus exposure and HLA in healthy donors. PCR employed 60 Vbeta and 13 Jbeta primers. Profiling relied on immunoSEQ multiplex PCR, and the TCRdb table lists in-frame clones only, not all of them. The sample lists around 63,000 clones, 80% to 90% occurring once. Sequenced sample: PBMCs. The receptors were sampled from a woman in her twenties or thirties in good health and CMV-seronegative.

The rearrangement uses TRBV6-5 and TRBJ1-4, with TRBD1 identical over 8 bases. This CDR3 contains 13 residues. Losses at the gene ends were 6 bases for V and 6 bases for J; bases not matched to a gene: 3. CDR1 MNHEY and CDR2 SVGAGI come from the germline V gene. The CDR3 reads CASSSGGYEKLFF. The CDR3 DNA follows: TGTGCCAGCAGCTCAGGGGGCTATGAAAAACTGTTTTTT.

This chain joins TRBV14 and TRBJ2-1, with 12 positions matching TRBD2. The CDR3 extends over 14 amino acids. Germline CDR1 SGHDN, CDR2 FVKESK. With V trimmed by 4 bases and J by 6 bases, 1 base remained unmatched. The CDR3 protein is CASSRTSGANEQFF. CDR3 coding DNA: TGTGCCAGCAGCCGGACTAGCGGGGCCAATGAGCAGTTCTTC.

The chain employs TRBV28 and TRBJ2-1, with 10 bases that match TRBD2. The CDR3 is made up of 15 amino acids. CDR1 is MDHEN and CDR2 is SYDVKM in the germline V gene. Losses at the gene ends were 6 bases for V and 7 bases for J; bases not matched to a gene: 9. CDR3 DNA: TGTGCCAGCAGCTTGGCGGCTAGCGGGGGAAATGAGCAGTTCTTC. Translation gives CASSLAASGGNEQFF. Using reference TRBV28 and TRBJ2-1 for the parts outside the CDR3, the full variable domain is DVKVTQSSRYLVKRTGEKVFLECVQDMDHENMFWYRQDPGLGLRLIYFSYDVKMKEKGDIPEGYSVSREKKERFSLILESASTNQTSMYLCASSLAASGGNEQFFGPGTRLTVL.